This T cell receptor beta chain was captured by sequencing in a study of CD8 T cells in Susac syndrome. With random hexamers, roughly 0.5 to 1 ug RNA was reverse transcribed. TCRdb re-analysed the immunoSEQ multiplex PCR reads in MiXCR, keeping a single row per CDR3 protein. Of more than 100,000 distinct CDR3 sequences listed, roughly 76% are singletons. V lost 0 bases to trimming and J lost 4 bases, with 5 bases between them. Looked up from germline, CDR1 is MNHEY and CDR2 is SVGAGI. CDR3 size: 13 residues. The T cells that were sequenced for TCR beta were CD8+ and CD4+ cells from blood. TEMRA cells were FACS-enriched, unlike CD8+ and CD4+ T cells, which were negatively isolated.

The TCR comes from a human donor with multiple sclerosis. Sequencing used CD8+ T cells from PBMCs. The chain combines TRBV6-5 with TRBJ2-3; the D is unclear. The CDR3 here is CASSYSIPDTQYF. DNA for the CDR3: TGTGCCAGCAGTTACTCGATTCCAGATACGCAGTATTTT.